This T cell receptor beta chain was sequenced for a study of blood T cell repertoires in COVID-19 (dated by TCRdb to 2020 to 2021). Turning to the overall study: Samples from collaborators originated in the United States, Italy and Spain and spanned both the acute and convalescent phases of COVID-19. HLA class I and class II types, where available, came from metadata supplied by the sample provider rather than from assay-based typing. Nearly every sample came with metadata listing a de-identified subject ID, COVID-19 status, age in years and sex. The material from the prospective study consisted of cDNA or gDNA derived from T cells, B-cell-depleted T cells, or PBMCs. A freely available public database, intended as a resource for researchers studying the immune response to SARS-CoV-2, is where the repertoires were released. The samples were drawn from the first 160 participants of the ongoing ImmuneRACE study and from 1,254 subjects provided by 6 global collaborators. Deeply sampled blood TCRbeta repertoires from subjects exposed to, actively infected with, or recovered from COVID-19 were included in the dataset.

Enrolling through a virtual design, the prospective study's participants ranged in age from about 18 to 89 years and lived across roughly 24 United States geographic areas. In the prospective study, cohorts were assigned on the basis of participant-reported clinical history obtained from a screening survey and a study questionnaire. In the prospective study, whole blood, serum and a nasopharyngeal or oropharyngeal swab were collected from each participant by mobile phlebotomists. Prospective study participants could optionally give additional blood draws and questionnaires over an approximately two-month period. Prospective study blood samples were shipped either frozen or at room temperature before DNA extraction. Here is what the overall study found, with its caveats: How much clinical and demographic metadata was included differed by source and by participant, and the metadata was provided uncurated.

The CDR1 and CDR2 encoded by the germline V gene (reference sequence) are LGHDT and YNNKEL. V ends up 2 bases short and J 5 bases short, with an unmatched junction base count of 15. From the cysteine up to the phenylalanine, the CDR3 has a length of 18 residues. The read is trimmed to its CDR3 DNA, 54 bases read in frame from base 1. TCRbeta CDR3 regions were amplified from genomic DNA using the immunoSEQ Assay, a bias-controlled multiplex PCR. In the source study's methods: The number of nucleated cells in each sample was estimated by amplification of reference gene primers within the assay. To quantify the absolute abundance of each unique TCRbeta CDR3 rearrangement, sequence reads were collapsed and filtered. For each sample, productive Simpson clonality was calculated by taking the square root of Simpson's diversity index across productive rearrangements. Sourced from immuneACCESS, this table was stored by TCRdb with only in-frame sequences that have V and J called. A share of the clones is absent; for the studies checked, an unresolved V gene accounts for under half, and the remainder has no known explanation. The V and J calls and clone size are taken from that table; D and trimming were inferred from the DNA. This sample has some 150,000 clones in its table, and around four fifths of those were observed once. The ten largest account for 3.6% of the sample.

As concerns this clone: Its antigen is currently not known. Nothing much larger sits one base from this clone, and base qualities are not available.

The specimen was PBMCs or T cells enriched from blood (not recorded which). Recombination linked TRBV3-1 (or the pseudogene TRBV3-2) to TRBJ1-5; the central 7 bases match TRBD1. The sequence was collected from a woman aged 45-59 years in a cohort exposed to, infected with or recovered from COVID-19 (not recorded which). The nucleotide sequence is TGTGCCAGCAGCCAACCAAATGGCGGGAGGGGGCGAGATCAGCCCCAGCATTTT. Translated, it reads CASSQPNGGRGRDQPQHF.